This T cell receptor (beta chain) stems from a study of T cell changes during pregnancy in multiple sclerosis. CDR3 length: 14 amino acids. V lost 3 bases and J lost 3, with 11 bases in between. Germline CDR1 reads SGHDN; CDR2 reads FVKESK. TCRdb's table, derived via immunoSEQ multiplex PCR, lists solely in-frame clones and lacks some. Of some 27,000 clones in the sample, about 92% were seen once. The receptor was isolated from a female donor with multiple sclerosis, enrolled in a pregnancy study. The V call is TRBV14, the J call TRBJ1-2; unclear D gene. This sample comprised CD4+ T cells from peripheral blood mononuclear cells, obtained after pregnancy. The CDR3 is CASSQFGEDYGYTF. CDR3 nucleotides: TGTGCCAGCAGCCAGTTTGGGGAGGACTATGGCTACACCTTC.